This TCR beta chain was found in a study of T-cell memory formation after mild COVID-19. Study background: For the most part, TCR clusters were specific to one donor.

This CDR3 has 19 amino acids. Trimming took 0 bases from V and 0 from J, leaving 19 bases between them. CDR1 SGDLS and CDR2 YYNGEE come from the germline V gene. About this clonotype itself: Its antigen is currently unknown.

TCRdb reprocessed the 5' RACE reads via MiXCR and lists one record per CDR3 protein. The sample lists hundreds of thousands of distinct CDR3 sequences, roughly 15% occurring once. Study-wide results and limits: Later expanders leaned CD4+, whereas clones that contracted between day 15 and 85 were balanced CD4/CD8. Among CD4+ contracting clones, most were CM and EM, and CD8+ ones EMRA.

This rearrangement joins TRBV9 to TRBJ2-4, with D tentatively TRBD2 (5 bases). The sample comprised PBMCs or a T cell subset sorted from them (not recorded which). The receptor's source is a man in his late teens or twenties who had mild COVID-19 (a few samples of this study predate the infection). Cell type and time point are not known. CDR3 coding DNA: TGTGCCAGCAGCGTAGACCCGGGAAGACACGACCTAGCCAAAAACATTCAGTACTTC. Its protein product is CASSVDPGRHDLAKNIQYF.